This TCR beta chain was obtained from a study of blood T cell repertoires in COVID-19. Looking at the study overall: COVID-19 samples from acute and convalescent phases originated in the United States, Italy and Spain. From T cells, B-cell-depleted T cells, or PBMCs came the material, which was cDNA or gDNA.

Original analysis: How many nucleated cells were present was estimated from reference gene primer amplification. The repertoire was sequenced with immunoSEQ multiplex PCR; TCRdb's copy has only in-frame clones and lacks some. The V and J calls and clone size are taken from that table; D and trimming were inferred from the DNA. The sample holds around 25,000 clones, roughly nine tenths seen once. V lost 3 bases to trimming and J lost 4 bases; unmatched junction nucleotides: 7. Germline V CDR1 and CDR2: PRHDT, FYEKMQ (reference sequence). The CDR3 runs 15 residues. The specimen sequenced was peripheral blood. The receptor's source is a human donor in a cohort sampled during active COVID-19. V and J are TRBV13 and TRBJ2-7, with TRBD2 matching over 9 bases. CDR3 DNA: TGTGCCAGCAGCTTTTGGCGGGAGGGCCGTTACGAGCAGTACTTC. Its protein product is CASSFWREGRYEQYF. Supplemented by reference TRBV13 and TRBJ2-7, the full variable domain reads AAGVIQSPRHLIKEKRETATLKCYPIPRHDTVYWYQQGPGQDPQFLISFYEKMQSDKGSIPDRFSAQQFSDYHSELNMSSLELGDSALYFCASSFWREGRYEQYFGPGTRLTVT.